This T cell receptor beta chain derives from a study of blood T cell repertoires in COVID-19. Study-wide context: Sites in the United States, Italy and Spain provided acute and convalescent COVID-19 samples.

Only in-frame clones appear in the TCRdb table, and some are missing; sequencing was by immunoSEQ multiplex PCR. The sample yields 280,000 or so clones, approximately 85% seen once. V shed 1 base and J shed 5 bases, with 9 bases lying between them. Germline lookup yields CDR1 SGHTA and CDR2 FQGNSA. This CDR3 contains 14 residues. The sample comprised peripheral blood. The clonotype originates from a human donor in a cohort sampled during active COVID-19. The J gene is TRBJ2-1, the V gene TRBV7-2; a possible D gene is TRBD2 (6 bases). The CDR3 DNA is TGTGCCAGCAGCTTAGGGAGGGCCAACAATGAGCAGTTCTTC. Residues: CASSLGRANNEQFF.